This T cell receptor (beta chain) was observed in a study of CD4 T cells in relation to SARS-CoV-2 and coronaviruses. Only one count was recorded for this clone. Clones were read by immunoSEQ multiplex PCR, and TCRdb kept only the in-frame ones, dropping some. The table lists tens of thousands of clones, roughly 85% of them singletons. The V and J ends lost 3 bases and 1 base respectively, with 9 bases between them. Germline-derived CDR1 and CDR2 are SNHLY and FYNNEI. The CDR3 contains 14 residues. This TCR was sampled from an adult with COVID-19. Sequences were obtained from memory CD4+ T cells from PBMCs. The chain has TRBV2 and TRBJ1-1; D gene unclear. CDR3 DNA sequence: TGTGCCAGCAGTGATGCCAGGACGAACACTGAAGCTTTCTTT. Translation gives CASSDARTNTEAFF.